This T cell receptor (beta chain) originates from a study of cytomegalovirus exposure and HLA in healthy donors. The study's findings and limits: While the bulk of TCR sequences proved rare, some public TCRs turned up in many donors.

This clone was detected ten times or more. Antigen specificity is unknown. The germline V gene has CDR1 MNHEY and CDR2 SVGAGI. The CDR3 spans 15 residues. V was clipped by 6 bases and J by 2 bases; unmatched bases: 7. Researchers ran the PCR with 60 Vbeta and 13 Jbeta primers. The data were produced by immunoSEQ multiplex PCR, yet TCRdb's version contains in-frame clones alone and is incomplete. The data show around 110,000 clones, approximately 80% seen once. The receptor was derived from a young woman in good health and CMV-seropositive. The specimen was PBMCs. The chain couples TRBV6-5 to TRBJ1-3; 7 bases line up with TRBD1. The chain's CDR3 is CASRPTGEAGNTIYF. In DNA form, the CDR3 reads TGTGCCAGCAGACCAACAGGGGAAGCTGGAAACACCATATATTTT.